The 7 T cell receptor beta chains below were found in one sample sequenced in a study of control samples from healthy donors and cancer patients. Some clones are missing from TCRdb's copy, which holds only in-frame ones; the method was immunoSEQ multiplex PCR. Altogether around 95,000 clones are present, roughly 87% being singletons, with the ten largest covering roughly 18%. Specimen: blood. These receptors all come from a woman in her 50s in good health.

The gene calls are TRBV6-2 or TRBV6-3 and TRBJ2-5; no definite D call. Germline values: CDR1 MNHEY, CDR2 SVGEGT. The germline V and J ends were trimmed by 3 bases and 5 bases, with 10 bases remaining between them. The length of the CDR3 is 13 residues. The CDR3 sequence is CASSYFPGETQYF. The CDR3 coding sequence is TGTGCCAGCAGTTATTTCCCGGGTGAGACCCAGTACTTC.

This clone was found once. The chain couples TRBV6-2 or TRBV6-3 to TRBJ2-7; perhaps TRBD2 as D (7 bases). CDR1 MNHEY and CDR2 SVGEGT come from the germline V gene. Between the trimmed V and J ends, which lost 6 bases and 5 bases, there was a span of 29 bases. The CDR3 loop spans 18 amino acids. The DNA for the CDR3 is TGTGCCAGCAGCTCTCCTTTCGTCGGTAGGGGGGGTAGTAACGAGCAGTACGTC. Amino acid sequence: CASSSPFVGRGGSNEQYV.

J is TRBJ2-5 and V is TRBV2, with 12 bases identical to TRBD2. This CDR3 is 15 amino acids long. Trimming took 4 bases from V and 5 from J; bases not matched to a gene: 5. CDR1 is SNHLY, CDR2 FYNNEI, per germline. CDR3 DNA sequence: TGTGCCAGCAGTGGGACTAGCGGGATCGTGGAGACCCAGTACTTC. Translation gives CASSGTSGIVETQYF.

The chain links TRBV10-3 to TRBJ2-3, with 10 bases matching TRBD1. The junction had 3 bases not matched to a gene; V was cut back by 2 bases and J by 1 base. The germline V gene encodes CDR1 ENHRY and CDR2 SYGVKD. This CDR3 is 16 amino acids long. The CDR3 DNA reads TGTGCCATCAGTGAGGTGACAGGGGGCGGCACAGATACGCAGTATTTT. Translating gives CAISEVTGGGTDTQYF.

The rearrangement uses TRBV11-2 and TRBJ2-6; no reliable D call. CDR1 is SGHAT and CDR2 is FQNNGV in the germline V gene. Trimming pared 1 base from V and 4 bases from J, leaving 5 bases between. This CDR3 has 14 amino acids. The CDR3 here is CASSLASGANVLTF. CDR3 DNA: TGTGCCAGCAGCTTAGCGTCCGGGGCCAACGTCCTGACTTTC.

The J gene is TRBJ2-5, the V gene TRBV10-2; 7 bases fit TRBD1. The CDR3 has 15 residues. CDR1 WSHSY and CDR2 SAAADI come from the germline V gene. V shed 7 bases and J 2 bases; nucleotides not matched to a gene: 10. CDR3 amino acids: CASTRQGLTQETQYF. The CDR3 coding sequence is TGCGCCAGCACAAGACAGGGCCTCACACAAGAGACCCAGTACTTC.

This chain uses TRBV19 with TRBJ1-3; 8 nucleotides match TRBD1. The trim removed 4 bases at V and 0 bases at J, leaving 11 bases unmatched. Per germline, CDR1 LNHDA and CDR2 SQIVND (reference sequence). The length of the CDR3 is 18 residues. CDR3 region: CASSTVFGQGPSGNTIYF. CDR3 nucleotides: TGTGCCAGTAGTACAGTCTTTGGACAGGGTCCCTCTGGAAACACCATATATTTT.